This T cell receptor (beta chain) appears in the sequencing data of a study of cytomegalovirus exposure and HLA in healthy donors. Study-wide points: There were 150 to 200 TCR beta chains listed as cytomegalovirus-associated. Sequencing likely produced, as an artifact, a cluster of highly shared sequence variants. In a later analysis, a missense DCLRE1C variant was linked to TCR beta V- and J-gene trimming.

This CDR3 is built from 14 residues. From germline, CDR1 is MNHNY and CDR2 SVGAGI (reference sequence). V was trimmed by 2 bases and J by 6 bases, leaving 13 bases between them. About this clone: Its antigen is still unknown.

Amplification used 60 Vbeta primers and 13 Jbeta primers. Data came from immunoSEQ multiplex PCR; TCRdb stores just in-frame clones and leaves some out. The table has about 160,000 clones, 80% to 90% seen once. Specimen: PBMCs. The chain carries TRBV6-6 and TRBJ1-1, with D possibly being TRBD1 (5 bases). The source of this sequence is a woman aged 25 to 39 in good health and CMV-seropositive. The CDR3 loop reads CASSYGTKMAEAFF. DNA for the CDR3: TGTGCCAGCAGTTACGGGACTAAGATGGCTGAAGCTTTCTTT.